Shown below are 27 T cell receptor beta chains from a single sample sequenced in a study of T cells in Graves' hyperthyroidism and ophthalmopathy. Amplified TCR beta CDR3 regions derived from RNA transcripts. RT-PCR in the first round (using the HTBI primer set) targeted the TCR CDR3. TCRdb itself ran the multiplex PCR reads through MiXCR, one entry per CDR3 protein. Found here are hundreds of thousands of distinct CDR3 sequences, roughly a third of them singletons; the top ten hold less than 40%. The source material was blood. Every receptor here comes from a woman in her 40s with Graves' hyperthyroidism.

In this sample, this clonotype turned up many times. V is TRBV29-1 and J is TRBJ1-1; TRBD1 is a possible D gene (5 bases). With 2 bases removed from V and 0 bases from J, the gap between germline ends came to 13 bases. The CDR3 consists of 15 residues. Germline V gene data show CDR1 as SQVTM and CDR2 as ANQGSEA. The CDR3: CSVEWGGRMNTEAFF. CDR3 in DNA: TGCAGCGTTGAATGGGGGGGTCGCATGAACACTGAAGCTTTCTTT.

The CDR3 spells CASSQALGSDHTEQYF. Here the CDR3 DNA reads TGTGCCAGCAGCCAAGCGCTTGGTAGCGACCACACCGAGCAGTACTTC. This chain connects TRBV11-2 to TRBJ2-7; D is possibly TRBD2 (5 bases). Per germline, CDR1 SGHAT and CDR2 FQNNGV. This CDR3 has 16 amino acids. The V end lost 5 bases, the J end lost 6 bases, and 23 bases lay between the germline ends.

The J gene is TRBJ2-7, the V gene TRBV10-3; D perhaps matches TRBD2 (5 bases). The CDR3 runs to 14 residues. Germline V gene sequence: CDR1 ENHRY, CDR2 SYGVKD. Trimming stripped 6 bases from V and 4 bases from J, with 16 bases between. The CDR3 here is CAISDLARSYEQYF. The DNA for the CDR3 is TGTGCCATCAGCGACTTAGCGAGGAGTTACGAGCAGTACTTC.

This clonotype was seen at least ten times. The chain recombines TRBV20-1 with TRBJ2-5; a weak D match, TRBD2 (6 bases). The germline V and J ends were trimmed by 6 bases and 5 bases, with 22 bases remaining between them. The CDR3 sequence is 15 residues long. From germline, CDR1 is DFQATT and CDR2 SNEGSKA (reference sequence). The CDR3 loop is CSAVPPARGTETQYF. DNA for the CDR3: TGCAGTGCAGTACCACCCGCTCGCGGGACGGAGACCCAGTACTTC.

This sequence joins TRBV7-2 and TRBJ1-1, with D possibly being TRBD1 (5 bases). The CDR3 has 15 amino acids. Germline V lookup: CDR1 SGHTA, CDR2 FQGNSA. V lost 6 bases, J lost 1 base, and 15 bases lay in between. In DNA form, the CDR3 reads TGTGCCAGCAGTCGGGGCTTCGGGGCGAACACTGAAGCTTTCTTT. This gives the protein CASSRGFGANTEAFF.

This clonotype was recorded at least ten times. J is TRBJ1-2 and V is TRBV19; 9 positions agree with TRBD1. CDR1 and CDR2 from the germline V gene are LNHDA and SQIVND (reference sequence). The CDR3 loop spans 15 amino acids. The J segment lost 6 bases and the V segment lost 7 bases, leaving 12 bases of the junction unmatched. Here the CDR3 reads CASNSRGDRADGYTF. Here the CDR3 DNA reads TGTGCCAGTAATTCTCGGGGGGACAGGGCCGATGGCTACACCTTC.

There are many counts of this clonotype. This chain connects TRBV7-2 to TRBJ1-5; tentatively, D is TRBD1 (6 bases). Trimming removed 2 bases from V and 0 bases from J, with 8 bases in between. Per the germline V gene, CDR1 is SGHTA and CDR2 is FQGNSA. This CDR3 is built from 15 residues. The CDR3 DNA follows: TGTGCCAGCAGCTTACAGGGACATAGCAATCAGCCCCAGCATTTT. It codes for CASSLQGHSNQPQHF.

This clonotype was detected many times. The chain uses TRBV7-2 and TRBJ2-7; 9 bases agree with TRBD2. Looked up from germline, CDR1 is SGHTA and CDR2 is FQGNSA. This CDR3 contains 13 residues. The V gene end was trimmed by 8 bases and the J gene end by 3 bases; junction bases not matched to a gene: 5. As DNA, the CDR3 is TGTGCCAGCGGACTAGCGAAAGTCTACGAGCAGTACTTC. This sequence encodes CASGLAKVYEQYF.

V is TRBV7-9 and J is TRBJ2-3; D is ambiguous. The CDR3 consists of 13 residues. Germline V gene sequence: CDR1 SEHNR, CDR2 FQNEAQ (reference sequence). With 3 bases removed from V and 4 bases from J, the gap between germline ends came to 8 bases. The CDR3 DNA follows: TGTGCCAGCAGCTTCTACAGCTCAGATACGCAGTATTTT. This translates into CASSFYSSDTQYF.

In its sample, this clonotype was seen a few times. The chain employs TRBV7-9 and TRBJ2-7, with 11 bases aligning to TRBD2. Germline V gives CDR1 SEHNR, CDR2 FQNEAQ (reference sequence). V was pared by 5 bases and J by 6 bases, with 9 bases of the junction left unmatched. The CDR3 length is 15 residues. Here the CDR3 reads CASSPTSGAPSEQYF. The DNA of the CDR3 is TGTGCCAGCAGCCCGACTAGCGGGGCCCCCTCCGAGCAGTACTTC.

The rearrangement links TRBV10-3 to TRBJ1-4; the D gene is possibly TRBD1 (5 bases). Near its end, the DNA agrees better with TRBJ2-3, so the J call may be wrong. This CDR3 is built from 14 residues. Germline-derived CDR1 and CDR2 are ENHRY and SYGVKD. The CDR3 here is CAVRRGRSTDTQYF. As DNA, the CDR3 is TGTGCCGTCCGTAGGGGCAGGAGCACAGATACGCAGTATTTT.

In regard to this clonotype: This may be a read error, as it is one base from a much larger clone. V is TRBV7-9 and J is TRBJ1-5, with a possible D match to TRBD1 (5 bases). Trimming left V 5 bases short and J 6 bases short, with 14 bases between. This CDR3 is 14 amino acids long. Germline loops: CDR1 SEHNR, CDR2 FQNEAQ (reference sequence). The CDR3 DNA is TGTGCCAGCAGCCATCAGGCAGGGCTTCAGCCCCAGCATTTT. As protein: CASSHQAGLQPQHF.

This clonotype was seen only a few times. The J gene is TRBJ1-5, the V gene TRBV19; the match to TRBD1 covers 12 bases. CDR1 LNHDA and CDR2 SQIVND come from the germline V gene (reference sequence). Losses at the gene ends were 7 bases for V and 1 base for J; bases not matched to a gene: 8. The CDR3 has 17 amino acids. The CDR3: CASKSGTGGSSNQPQHF. The CDR3 DNA is TGTGCCAGTAAGTCCGGGACAGGGGGCTCAAGCAATCAGCCCCAGCATTTT.

With respect to this clonotype: This may be a read error, as it is one base from a much larger clone. The rearrangement uses TRBV20-1 and TRBJ1-5; 9 bases are shared with TRBD1. Germline CDR1 is DFQATT and CDR2 is SNEGSKA (reference sequence). This CDR3 region has 17 residues. The CDR3 DNA reads as TGCAGTGCTACCCAAGGGACAGGGCTGGGTAGCAATCGGCCCCAGCATTTT. Translating gives CSATQGTGLGSNRPQHF.

This clonotype was detected ten times or more. The chain links TRBV7-6 to TRBJ2-5, with D possibly matching TRBD1 (6 bases). This CDR3 comprises 15 residues. Trimming removed 5 bases from V and 4 bases from J, with 17 bases in between. CDR1 is SGHVS, CDR2 FNYEAQ, per germline. The CDR3 nucleotides read TGTGCCAGCAGCATCACAGGGTTTTGGGGAGAGACCCAGTACTTC. It yields the protein CASSITGFWGETQYF. Variable domain in full (rest from reference TRBV7-6 and TRBJ2-5): GAGVSQSPRYKVTKRGQDVALRCDPISGHVSLYWYRQALGQGPEFLTYFNYEAQQDKSGLPNDRFSAERPEGSISTLTIQRTEQRDSAMYRCASSITGFWGETQYFGPGTRLLVL.

Of note for this clonotype: A much larger clone sits a single nucleotide away, making a read error possible. The chain links TRBV4-1 to TRBJ2-7; TRBD1 is a possible D gene (6 bases). The CDR3 extends over 15 amino acids. Germline CDR1 is MGHRA and CDR2 is YSYEKL. Written as DNA, the CDR3 is TGCGCCAGCGGCCAAGGACAGCACGGCTCCTACGAGCAGTACTTC. Residues: CASGQGQHGSYEQYF.

This clonotype came up a few times. The genes are TRBV30 and TRBJ1-1; tentative D call: TRBD1 (6 bases). V gave up 8 bases and J gave up 6 bases, with 19 bases separating them. This CDR3 comprises 13 residues. From germline, CDR1 is GTSNPN and CDR2 SVGIG (reference sequence). The CDR3 spells CALEGHSVAEAFF. The CDR3 bases are TGTGCCCTGGAGGGACATAGCGTCGCTGAAGCTTTCTTT.

The V call is TRBV6-5, the J call TRBJ1-2; a possible D gene is TRBD1 (5 bases). The CDR3 length is 15 residues. The V end was cut by 1 base, the J end by 4 bases, with 13 bases between. From germline, CDR1 is MNHEY and CDR2 SVGAGI. CDR3 region: CASSYWSGITYGYTF. The CDR3 DNA reads TGTGCCAGCAGTTACTGGTCAGGGATTACCTATGGCTACACCTTC.

This clonotype was seen repeatedly, ten times or more. J is TRBJ1-6 and V is TRBV6-6; D call uncertain. With 0 bases removed from V and 13 bases from J, the gap between germline ends came to 7 bases. The CDR3 contains 12 residues. Germline V gene lookup returns CDR1 MNHNY and CDR2 SVGAGI (reference sequence). This chain's CDR3 is CASSYSGTPLHF. The CDR3 DNA is TGTGCCAGCAGTTACTCGGGTACGCCCCTCCACTTT.

This clonotype was detected many times. The gene calls are TRBV6-1 and TRBJ2-6; unclear D gene. Trimming removed 2 bases at V and 4 bases at J, with 12 bases between. The CDR3 has 16 amino acids. The germline V gene encodes CDR1 MNHNS and CDR2 SASEGT. CDR3 in DNA: TGTGCCAGCAGTGAACGCGTGTTCGCCGGGGCCAACGTCCTGACTTTC. It specifies CASSERVFAGANVLTF.

The chain joins TRBV6-5 to TRBJ1-1; 7 bases line up with TRBD1. Germline CDR1 is MNHEY and CDR2 is SVGAGI. Trimming removed 4 bases from V and 3 bases from J; junction bases left unmatched: 11. The CDR3 has 16 residues. The CDR3 region is CASSLEDRPRDTEAFF. The CDR3 DNA follows: TGTGCCAGCAGTTTAGAGGACAGGCCTCGGGACACTGAAGCTTTCTTT.

J is TRBJ1-4 and V is TRBV6-2 or TRBV6-3; D ambiguous. Deletions cut 6 bases from V and 2 bases from J, with 10 bases between. This CDR3 is 14 amino acids long. In germline, CDR1 is MNHEY, CDR2 SVGEGT. The DNA for the CDR3 is TGTGCCAGCAGCGCGTGGAGTACTAATGAAAAACTGTTTTTT. It translates to CASSAWSTNEKLFF.

This clonotype was recorded a few times. The chain has TRBV20-1 and TRBJ2-2, with D perhaps TRBD2 (5 bases). V lost 5 bases, J lost 0 bases, and 13 bases lay in between. The CDR3 is 15 amino acids. Germline CDR1 is DFQATT and CDR2 is SNEGSKA (reference sequence). CDR3 sequence reads: CSADYLNANTGELFF. Written as DNA, the CDR3 is TGCAGTGCTGACTACCTCAACGCGAACACCGGGGAGCTGTTTTTT.

This clonotype has only a few counts. This chain links TRBV6-2 or TRBV6-3 with TRBJ2-6, with D maybe TRBD1 (5 bases). The CDR3 is made up of 16 amino acids. V lost 5 bases and J 2 bases, leaving 13 bases between the germline ends. Germline-derived CDR1 and CDR2 are MNHEY and SVGEGT. The CDR3 DNA reads as TGTGCCAGCAGTAACCAGGGTACCCCTGGGGCCAACGTCCTGACTTTC. This encodes CASSNQGTPGANVLTF.

This clonotype showed up just a few times. This chain connects TRBV7-2 to TRBJ1-6, with 9 bases that match TRBD1. The CDR3 consists of 15 residues. V shed 8 bases and J 7 bases; nucleotides not matched to a gene: 9. Germline V lookup: CDR1 SGHTA, CDR2 FQGNSA. DNA of the CDR3: TGTGCCAGCTCACCCCAGGGACAGGGCAATTCACCCCTCCACTTT. This gives the protein CASSPQGQGNSPLHF.

This clonotype has a count of ten or more. This chain uses TRBV7-9 with TRBJ2-5, with unresolved D. CDR1 is SEHNR, CDR2 FQNEAQ, per germline (reference sequence). V was trimmed by 0 bases and J by 4 bases, leaving 9 bases between them. This CDR3 spans 14 amino acids. The CDR3 DNA follows: TGTGCCAGCAGCTTAGCCGTGTTGGGAGAGACCCAGTACTTC. Protein: CASSLAVLGETQYF.

This clonotype was counted between two and nine times. The chain couples TRBV6-1 to TRBJ1-2; D uncertain. V dropped 5 bases and J dropped 3 bases, with 16 bases sitting between them. Germline lookup yields CDR1 MNHNS and CDR2 SASEGT. The CDR3 is 15 amino acids. The CDR3 bases are TGTGCCAGCAGTCAAGATTTTGGGGTGGACTATGGCTACACCTTC. Protein: CASSQDFGVDYGYTF.